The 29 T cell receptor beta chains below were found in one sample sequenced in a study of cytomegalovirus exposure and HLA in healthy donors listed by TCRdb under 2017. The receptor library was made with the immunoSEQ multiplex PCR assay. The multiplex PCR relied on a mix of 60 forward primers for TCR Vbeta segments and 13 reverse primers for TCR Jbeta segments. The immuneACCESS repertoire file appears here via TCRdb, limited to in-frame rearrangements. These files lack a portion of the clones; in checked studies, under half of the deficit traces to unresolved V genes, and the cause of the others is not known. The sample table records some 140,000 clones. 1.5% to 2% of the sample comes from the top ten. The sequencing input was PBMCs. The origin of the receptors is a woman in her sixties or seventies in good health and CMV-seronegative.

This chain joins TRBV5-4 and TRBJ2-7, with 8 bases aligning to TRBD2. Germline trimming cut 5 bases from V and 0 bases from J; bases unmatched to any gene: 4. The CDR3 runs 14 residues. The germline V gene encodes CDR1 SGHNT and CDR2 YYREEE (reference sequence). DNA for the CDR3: TGTGCCAGCAGGAATGCGGGGGGCTCCTACGAGCAGTACTTC. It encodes CASRNAGGSYEQYF.

CDR3 loop: CSVDFGRGDTEAFF. CDR3 nucleotides: TGCAGCGTTGATTTCGGCAGGGGAGACACTGAAGCTTTCTTT. J is TRBJ1-1 and V is TRBV29-1, with TRBD1 as a possible D gene (6 bases). V was shortened by 3 bases and J by 3 bases, with 14 bases between the two germline ends. This CDR3 comprises 14 residues. Germline V gene sequence: CDR1 SQVTM, CDR2 ANQGSEA.

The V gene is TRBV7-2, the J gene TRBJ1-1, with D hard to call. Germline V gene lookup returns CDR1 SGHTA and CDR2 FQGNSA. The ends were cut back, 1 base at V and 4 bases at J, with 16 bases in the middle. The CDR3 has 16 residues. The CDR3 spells CASSLDAALSGTEAFF. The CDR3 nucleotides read TGTGCCAGCAGCTTAGATGCGGCTCTAAGTGGCACTGAAGCTTTCTTT.

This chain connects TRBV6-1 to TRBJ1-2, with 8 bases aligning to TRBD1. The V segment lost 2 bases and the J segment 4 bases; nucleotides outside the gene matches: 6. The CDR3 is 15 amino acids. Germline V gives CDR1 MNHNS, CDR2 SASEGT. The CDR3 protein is CASSEWTGMAYGYTF. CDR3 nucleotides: TGTGCCAGCAGTGAATGGACAGGGATGGCCTATGGCTACACCTTC.

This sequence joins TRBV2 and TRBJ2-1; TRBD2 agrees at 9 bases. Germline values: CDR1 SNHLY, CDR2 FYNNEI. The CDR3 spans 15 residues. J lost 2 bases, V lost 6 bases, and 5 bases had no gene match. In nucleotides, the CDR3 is TGTGCCAGCAGGGTTAGCGGGAGTGCCTACAATGAGCAGTTCTTC. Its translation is CASRVSGSAYNEQFF.

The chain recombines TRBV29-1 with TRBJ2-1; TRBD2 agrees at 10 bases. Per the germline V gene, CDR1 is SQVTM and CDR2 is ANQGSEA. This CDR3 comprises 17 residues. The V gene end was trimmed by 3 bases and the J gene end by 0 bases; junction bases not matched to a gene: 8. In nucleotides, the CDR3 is TGCAGCGTTGATGATACTAGCGGGGTTAGCTCCTACAATGAGCAGTTCTTC. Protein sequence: CSVDDTSGVSSYNEQFF.

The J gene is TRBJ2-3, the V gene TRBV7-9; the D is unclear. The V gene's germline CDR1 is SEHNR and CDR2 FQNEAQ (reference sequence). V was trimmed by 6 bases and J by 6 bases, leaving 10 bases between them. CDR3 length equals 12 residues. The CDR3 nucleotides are TGTGCCAGCAGTTATCTCCCCGATACGCAGTATTTT. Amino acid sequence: CASSYLPDTQYF.

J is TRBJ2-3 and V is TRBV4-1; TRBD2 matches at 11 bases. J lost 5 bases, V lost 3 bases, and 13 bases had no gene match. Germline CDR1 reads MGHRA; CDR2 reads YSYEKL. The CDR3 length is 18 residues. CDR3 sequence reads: CASSQYYSGGAVGDTQYF. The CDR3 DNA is TGCGCCAGCAGCCAGTACTATAGCGGGGGGGCCGTAGGAGATACGCAGTATTTT.

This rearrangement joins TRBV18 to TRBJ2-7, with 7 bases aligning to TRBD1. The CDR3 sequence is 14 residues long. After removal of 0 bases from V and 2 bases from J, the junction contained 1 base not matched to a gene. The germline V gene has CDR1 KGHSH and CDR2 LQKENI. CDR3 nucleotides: TGTGCCAGCTCACCACCAGGGGGCCCCTACGAGCAGTACTTC. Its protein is CASSPPGGPYEQYF.

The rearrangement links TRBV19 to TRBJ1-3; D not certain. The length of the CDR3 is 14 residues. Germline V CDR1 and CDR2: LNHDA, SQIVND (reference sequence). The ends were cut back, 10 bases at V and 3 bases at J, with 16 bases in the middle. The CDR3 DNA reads TGTGCCACTTCCAGGAGGAGTGTTGGAAACACCATATATTTT. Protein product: CATSRRSVGNTIYF.

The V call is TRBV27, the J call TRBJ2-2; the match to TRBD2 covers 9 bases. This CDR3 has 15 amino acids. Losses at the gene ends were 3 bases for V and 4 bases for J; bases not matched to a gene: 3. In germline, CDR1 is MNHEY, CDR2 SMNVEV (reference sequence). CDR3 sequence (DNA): TGTGCCAGCAGTTTTGGGCGGGAGGGCACCGGGGAGCTGTTTTTT. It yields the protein CASSFGREGTGELFF.

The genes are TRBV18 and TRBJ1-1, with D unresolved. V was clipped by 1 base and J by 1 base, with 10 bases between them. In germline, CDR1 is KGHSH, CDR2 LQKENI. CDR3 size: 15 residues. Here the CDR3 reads CASSPRLEANTEAFF. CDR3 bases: TGTGCCAGCTCACCACGATTAGAGGCGAACACTGAAGCTTTCTTT. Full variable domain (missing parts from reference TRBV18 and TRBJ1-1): NAGVMQNPRHLVRRRGQEARLRCSPMKGHSHVYWYRQLPEEGLKFMVYLQKENIIDESGMPKERFSAEFPKEGPSILRIQQVVRGDSAAYFCASSPRLEANTEAFFGQGTRLTVV.

CDR3 nucleotide sequence: TGCGCCAGCAGCCGAGGGCCGACCCCCGAATCAGATACGCAGTATTTT. It codes for CASSRGPTPESDTQYF. The chain combines TRBV5-1 with TRBJ2-3, with D perhaps matching TRBD2 (5 bases). Deletions cut 4 bases from V and 4 bases from J, with 19 bases between. The CDR3 extends over 16 amino acids. Per germline, CDR1 SGHRS and CDR2 YFSETQ.

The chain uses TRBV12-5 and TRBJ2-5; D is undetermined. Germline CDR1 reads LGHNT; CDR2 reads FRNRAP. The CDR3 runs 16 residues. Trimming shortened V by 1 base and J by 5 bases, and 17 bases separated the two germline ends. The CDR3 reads CASGLARINNGETQYF. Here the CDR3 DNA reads TGTGCTAGTGGTTTGGCCCGGATCAATAACGGGGAGACCCAGTACTTC.

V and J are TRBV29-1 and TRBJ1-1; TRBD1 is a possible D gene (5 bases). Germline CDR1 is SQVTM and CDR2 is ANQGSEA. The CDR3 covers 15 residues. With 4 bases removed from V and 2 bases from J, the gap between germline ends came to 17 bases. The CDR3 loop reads CSVGGSGGINTEAFF. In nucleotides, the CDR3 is TGCAGCGTTGGTGGGTCTGGGGGGATCAACACTGAAGCTTTCTTT.

As DNA, the CDR3 is TGTGCCAGCAGTCCTGGCATGAACACTGAAGCTTTCTTT. Encoded protein: CASSPGMNTEAFF. The V and J genes are TRBV28 and TRBJ1-1; D gene unclear. The V gene lost 5 bases and the J gene lost 0 bases, with 7 bases spanning the gap. Germline CDR1 and CDR2: MDHEN and SYDVKM. The CDR3 loop spans 13 amino acids.

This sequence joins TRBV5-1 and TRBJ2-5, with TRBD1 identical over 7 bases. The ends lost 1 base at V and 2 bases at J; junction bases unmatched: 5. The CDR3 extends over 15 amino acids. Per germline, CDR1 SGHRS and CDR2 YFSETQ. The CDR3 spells CASSLRDSQQETQYF. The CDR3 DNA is TGCGCCAGCAGCTTGCGGGACAGTCAACAAGAGACCCAGTACTTC.

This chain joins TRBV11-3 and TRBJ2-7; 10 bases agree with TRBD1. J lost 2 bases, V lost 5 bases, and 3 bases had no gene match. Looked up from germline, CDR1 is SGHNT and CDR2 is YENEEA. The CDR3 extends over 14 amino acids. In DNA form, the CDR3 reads TGTGCCAGCAGCGTTGGACAGGGGGCCTACGAGCAGTACTTC. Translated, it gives CASSVGQGAYEQYF. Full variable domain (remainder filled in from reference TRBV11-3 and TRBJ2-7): EAGVVQSPRYKIIEKKQPVAFWCNPISGHNTLYWYLQNLGQGPELLIRYENEEAVDDSQLPKDRFSAERLKGVDSTLKIQPAELGDSAVYLCASSVGQGAYEQYFGPGTRLTVT.

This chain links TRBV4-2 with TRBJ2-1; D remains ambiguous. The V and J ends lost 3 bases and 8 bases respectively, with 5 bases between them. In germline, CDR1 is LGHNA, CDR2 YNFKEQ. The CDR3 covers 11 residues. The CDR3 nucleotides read TGTGCCAGCAGCCACAGTTATGAGCAGTTCTTC. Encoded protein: CASSHSYEQFF.

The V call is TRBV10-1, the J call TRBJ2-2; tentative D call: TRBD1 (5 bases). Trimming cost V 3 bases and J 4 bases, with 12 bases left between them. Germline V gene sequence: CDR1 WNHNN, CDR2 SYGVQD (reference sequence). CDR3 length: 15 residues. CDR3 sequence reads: CASSEKTEPTGELFF. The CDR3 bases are TGCGCCAGCAGTGAAAAGACAGAACCCACCGGGGAGCTGTTTTTT.

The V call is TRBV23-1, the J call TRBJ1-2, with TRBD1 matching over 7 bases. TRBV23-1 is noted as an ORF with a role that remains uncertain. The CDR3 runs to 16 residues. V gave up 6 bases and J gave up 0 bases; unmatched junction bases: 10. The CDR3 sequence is CASSRDSRPSNYGYTF. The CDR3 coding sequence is TGCGCCAGCAGCCGGGACAGTAGACCGTCTAACTATGGCTACACCTTC.

CDR3 region: CASSQNGQSYEQYF. CDR3 DNA: TGTGCCAGCAGCCAGAACGGACAGTCCTACGAGCAGTACTTC. This chain connects TRBV4-2 to TRBJ2-7; D is possibly TRBD1 (6 bases). Trimming shortened V by 3 bases and J by 1 base, and 10 bases separated the two germline ends. Looked up from germline, CDR1 is LGHNA and CDR2 is YNFKEQ. The CDR3 has 14 amino acids.

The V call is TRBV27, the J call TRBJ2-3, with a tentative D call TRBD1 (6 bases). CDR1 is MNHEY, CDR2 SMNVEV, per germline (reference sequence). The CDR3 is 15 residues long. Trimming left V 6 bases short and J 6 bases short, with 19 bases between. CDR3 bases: TGTGCCAGCAGCCTCGGGGACACCCCTAGCGATACGCAGTATTTT. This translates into CASSLGDTPSDTQYF.

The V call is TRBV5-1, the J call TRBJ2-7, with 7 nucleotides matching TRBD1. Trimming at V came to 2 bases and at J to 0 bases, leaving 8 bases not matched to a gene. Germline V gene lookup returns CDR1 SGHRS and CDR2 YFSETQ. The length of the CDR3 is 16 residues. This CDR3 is CASSLESGTASYEQYF. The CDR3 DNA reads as TGCGCCAGCAGCTTAGAATCCGGGACAGCCTCCTACGAGCAGTACTTC.

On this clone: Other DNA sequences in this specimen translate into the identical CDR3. The CDR3 DNA reads TGTGCCATCAGTGAGTCGGGGGGGGCCGGCTATGGCTACACCTTC. This encodes CAISESGGAGYGYTF. J is TRBJ1-2 and V is TRBV10-3; the D gene is possibly TRBD1 (6 bases). The CDR3 runs to 15 residues. V gave up 0 bases and J gave up 4 bases, with 12 bases separating them. CDR1 ENHRY and CDR2 SYGVKD come from the germline V gene.

DNA of the CDR3: TGTGCCAGCTCACCACCGCCGGGACAGGGTCTTGAGCAGTACTTC. It yields the protein CASSPPPGQGLEQYF. V is TRBV18 and J is TRBJ2-7, with 9 bases aligning to TRBD1. V lost 0 bases, J lost 7 bases, and 7 bases stayed unmatched. From germline, CDR1 is KGHSH and CDR2 LQKENI. The CDR3 extends over 15 amino acids. The variable domain in full, completed from reference TRBV18 and TRBJ2-7, reads NAGVMQNPRHLVRRRGQEARLRCSPMKGHSHVYWYRQLPEEGLKFMVYLQKENIIDESGMPKERFSAEFPKEGPSILRIQQVVRGDSAAYFCASSPPPGQGLEQYFGPGTRLTVT.

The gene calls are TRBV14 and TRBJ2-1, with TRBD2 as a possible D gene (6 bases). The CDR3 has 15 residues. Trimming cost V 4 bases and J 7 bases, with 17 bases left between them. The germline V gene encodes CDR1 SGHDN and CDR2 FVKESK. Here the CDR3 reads CASSPGRRGMNEQFF. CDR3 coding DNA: TGTGCCAGCAGCCCGGGCCGCCGGGGGATGAATGAGCAGTTCTTC.

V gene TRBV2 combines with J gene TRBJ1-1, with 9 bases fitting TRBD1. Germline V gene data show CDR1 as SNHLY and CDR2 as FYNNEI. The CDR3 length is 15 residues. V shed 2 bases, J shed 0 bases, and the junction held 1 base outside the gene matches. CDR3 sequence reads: CASSERTGVNTEAFF. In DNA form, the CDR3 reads TGTGCCAGCAGTGAAAGGACAGGGGTGAACACTGAAGCTTTCTTT.

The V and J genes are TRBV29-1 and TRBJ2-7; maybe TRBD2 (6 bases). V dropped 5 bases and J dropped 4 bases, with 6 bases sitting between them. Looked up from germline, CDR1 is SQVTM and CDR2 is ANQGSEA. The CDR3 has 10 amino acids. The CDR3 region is CSVRGYEQYF. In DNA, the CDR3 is TGCAGCGTTCGGGGGTACGAGCAGTACTTC.